The 19 T cell receptor beta chains listed next were all sequenced from one sample in a study of blood T cells in healthy people across ages. A second PCR of about 7 to 12 cycles used a sample-barcoded 5' primer and a J-beta primer mix. TCRdb called the 5' RACE reads again in MiXCR, with one record for every CDR3 protein. Altogether around 800,000 distinct CDR3 sequences are present, 35% to 60% being singletons, with the ten largest covering about a sixth. The sample consisted of blood. These receptors were obtained from a man at least 80 years old in good health.

The rearrangement links TRBV5-5 to TRBJ1-1; D gene uncertain. The germline CDR1 and CDR2 sequences are SGHKS and YYEKEE (reference sequence). V was cut by 4 bases and J by 6 bases, with 13 bases left in between. CDR3 size: 13 residues. CDR3 sequence reads: CASSTAVRAEAFF. The CDR3 region has the DNA TGTGCCAGCAGCACTGCAGTTCGGGCTGAAGCTTTCTTT. Looking up the rest from reference TRBV5-5 and TRBJ1-1 gives the full variable domain: DAGVTQSPTHLIKTRGQQVTLRCSPISGHKSVSWYQQVLGQGPQFIFQYYEKEERGRGNFPDRFSARQFPNYSSELNVNALLLGDSALYLCASSTAVRAEAFFGQGTRLTVV.

The chain carries TRBV7-2 and TRBJ1-5, with D unresolved. Trimming took 5 bases from V and 2 from J, leaving 16 bases between them. Germline CDR1 and CDR2: SGHTA and FQGNSA. The CDR3 sequence is 16 residues long. Here the CDR3 DNA reads TGTGCCAGCAGCCCCACTCGGACGAGAGGCAATCAGCCCCAGCATTTT. It codes for CASSPTRTRGNQPQHF.

This clonotype has a handful of counts. This rearrangement joins TRBV20-1 to TRBJ1-2; D is undetermined. Deletions cut 3 bases from V and 3 bases from J, with 11 bases between. The V gene's germline CDR1 is DFQATT and CDR2 SNEGSKA (reference sequence). This CDR3 spans 13 amino acids. Here the CDR3 DNA reads TGCAGTGCTAGGGTTCCGGAGGACTATGGCTACACCTTC. Amino acid sequence: CSARVPEDYGYTF.

The chain employs TRBV10-3 and TRBJ1-2; unclear D gene. V shed 5 bases and J shed 3 bases, with 13 bases lying between them. The CDR3 has 14 residues. CDR1 is ENHRY and CDR2 is SYGVKD in the germline V gene. This chain's CDR3 is CAISFDTRYYGYTF. The CDR3 DNA follows: TGTGCCATCAGTTTCGACACCCGGTACTATGGCTACACCTTC.

The gene calls are TRBV5-1 and TRBJ2-5; the match to TRBD2 covers 7 bases. The CDR3 has 13 residues. Losses at the gene ends were 1 base for V and 4 bases for J; bases not matched to a gene: 1. Germline V gene data show CDR1 as SGHRS and CDR2 as YFSETQ. The CDR3 nucleotides are TGCGCCAGCAGCTTGTGGGAGGGAGAGACCCAGTACTTC. Its protein product is CASSLWEGETQYF.

V gene TRBV5-1 combines with J gene TRBJ1-4; D remains unclear. Germline V gene sequence: CDR1 SGHRS, CDR2 YFSETQ. The length of the CDR3 is 14 residues. With 4 bases removed from V and 2 bases from J, the gap between germline ends came to 9 bases. The CDR3 DNA reads TGCGCCAGCAGCCCCGGACGGACTAATGAAAAACTGTTTTTT. It specifies CASSPGRTNEKLFF.

V and J are TRBV2 and TRBJ2-7, with 9 bases that match TRBD1. The length of the CDR3 is 15 residues. Germline CDR1 SNHLY, CDR2 FYNNEI. Losses at the gene ends were 10 bases for V and 3 bases for J; bases not matched to a gene: 13. The CDR3 DNA reads as TGTGCCACGAAGACCGGGACAGGGAATTTCTACGAGCAGTACTTC. Translated, it gives CATKTGTGNFYEQYF.

The sample holds a few counts of this clonotype. CDR3 sequence: CASTSGIYEQYF. The DNA of the CDR3 is TGTGCCAGCACTAGCGGGATCTATGAGCAGTACTTC. The chain recombines TRBV7-8 with TRBJ2-5, with 9 positions matching TRBD2. CDR1 is SGHVS and CDR2 is FQNEAQ in the germline V gene. The V gene end was trimmed by 7 bases and the J gene end by 11 bases; junction bases not matched to a gene: 8. This CDR3 has 12 amino acids.

The CDR3 here is CASSHIGGTADRYEQYF. The CDR3 nucleotides read TGTGCCAGCAGCCACATCGGGGGAACCGCGGATCGATACGAGCAGTACTTC. This rearrangement joins TRBV14 to TRBJ2-7; D may be TRBD2 (6 bases). The CDR3 contains 17 residues. V dropped 3 bases and J dropped 4 bases, with 22 bases sitting between them. Germline V CDR1 and CDR2: SGHDN, FVKESK.

This clonotype was seen more than once but under ten times. This CDR3 is CSARQGATEAFF. CDR3 bases: TGCAGTGCTAGACAGGGGGCCACTGAAGCTTTCTTT. J is TRBJ1-1 and V is TRBV20-1, with 8 bases lining up with TRBD1. Looked up from germline, CDR1 is DFQATT and CDR2 is SNEGSKA (reference sequence). The CDR3 length is 12 residues. J gave up 4 bases and V 2 bases, and 0 bases lay outside the gene matches.

The V gene is TRBV4-3, the J gene TRBJ2-7; D is perhaps TRBD2 (5 bases). Trimming removed 0 bases from V and 3 bases from J, with 12 bases in between. Germline CDR1 LGHNA, CDR2 YSLEER. The CDR3 spans 15 residues. The DNA of the CDR3 is TGCGCCAGCAGCCAAGAGCTTAGCGAAATCTACGAGCAGTACTTC. Protein sequence: CASSQELSEIYEQYF.

Ten or more counts support this clonotype. V gene TRBV5-1 combines with J gene TRBJ2-3, with 10 nucleotides matching TRBD1. There are 15 residues in the CDR3. CDR1 is SGHRS, CDR2 YFSETQ, per germline. The ends lost 4 bases at V and 0 bases at J; junction bases unmatched: 2. The CDR3 is CASSPGQGSTDTQYF. The CDR3 DNA reads as TGCGCCAGCAGCCCGGGACAGGGGAGCACAGATACGCAGTATTTT.

The J gene is TRBJ2-7, the V gene TRBV6-5; 7 bases agree with TRBD1. Unmatched junction bases numbered 15, after V lost 5 bases and J lost 5 bases. This CDR3 has 16 amino acids. Germline V gives CDR1 MNHEY, CDR2 SVGAGI. CDR3 bases: TGTGCCAGCAGTCCCTCCTGGGACAGTAGTTACAACGAGCAGTACTTC. It specifies CASSPSWDSSYNEQYF.

As to this clonotype: Relative to the germline gene, one junction end is altered; a read error may explain this. The V call is TRBV5-1, the J call TRBJ2-1; D gene uncertain. The CDR3 is 13 amino acids. CDR1 and CDR2 from the germline V gene are SGHRS and YFSETQ. The chain's CDR3 is CASSPISYNEPFF. The CDR3 DNA is TGCGCCAGCAGTCCCATCTCCTACAATGAGCCGTTCTTC.

This clonotype was detected only a few times. This chain links TRBV4-2 with TRBJ2-1; D not resolved. V gave up 0 bases and J gave up 9 bases, with 9 bases separating them. Per the germline V gene, CDR1 is LGHNA and CDR2 is YNFKEQ. The CDR3 runs 13 residues. The CDR3 protein is CASSQDRVTEQFF. The CDR3 DNA follows: TGTGCCAGCAGCCAAGATAGGGTTACTGAGCAGTTCTTC.

CDR3 protein: CASSLGRRDTEAFF. CDR3 coding DNA: TGTGCCAGCAGTCTCGGCAGGAGGGACACTGAAGCTTTCTTT. The rearrangement uses TRBV28 and TRBJ1-1, with D unclear. V was clipped by 5 bases and J by 3 bases, with 13 bases between them. The CDR3 loop spans 14 amino acids. Looked up from germline, CDR1 is MDHEN and CDR2 is SYDVKM.

This clonotype came up a few times. The chain is built from TRBV20-1 and TRBJ2-3, with 8 positions matching TRBD1. CDR3 length: 13 amino acids. Looked up from germline, CDR1 is DFQATT and CDR2 is SNEGSKA (reference sequence). The trim removed 5 bases at V and 4 bases at J, leaving 5 bases unmatched. The CDR3 region has the DNA TGCAGTGCTGGAGGACAGGGCCCAGATACGCAGTATTTT. It yields the protein CSAGGQGPDTQYF.

Turning to this clonotype: The junction and the germline gene differ at one end; a read error may be behind it. The chain couples TRBV6-2 or TRBV6-3 to TRBJ1-2, with D possibly being TRBD1 (5 bases). CDR1 is MNHEY, CDR2 SVGEGT, per germline. The CDR3 has 13 amino acids. The CDR3 here is CASSYSRGYDYTF. CDR3 coding DNA: TGTGCCAGCAGTTACTCCCGGGGCTATGACTACACCTTC.

The chain combines TRBV6-6 with TRBJ2-5; D not certain. Trimming removed 0 bases at V and 11 bases at J, with 19 bases between. Germline loops: CDR1 MNHNY, CDR2 SVGAGI (reference sequence). The CDR3 is 15 amino acids. CDR3 region: CASSYSRVLGNEQYF. DNA of the CDR3: TGTGCCAGCAGTTACTCTAGAGTTTTGGGCAATGAGCAGTACTTC.